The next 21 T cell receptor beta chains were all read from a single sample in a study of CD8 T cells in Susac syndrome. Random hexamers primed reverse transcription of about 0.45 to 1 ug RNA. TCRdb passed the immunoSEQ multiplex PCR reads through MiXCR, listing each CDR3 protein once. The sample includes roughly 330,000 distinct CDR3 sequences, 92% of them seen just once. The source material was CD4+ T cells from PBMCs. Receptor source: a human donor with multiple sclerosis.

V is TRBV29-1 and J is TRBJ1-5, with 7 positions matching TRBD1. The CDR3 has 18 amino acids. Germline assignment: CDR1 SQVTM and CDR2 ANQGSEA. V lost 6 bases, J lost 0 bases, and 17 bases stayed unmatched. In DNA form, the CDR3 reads TGCAGCGTCCCAGTTTTGTACAGGGGAACATATAGCAATCAGCCCCAGCATTTT. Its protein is CSVPVLYRGTYSNQPQHF.

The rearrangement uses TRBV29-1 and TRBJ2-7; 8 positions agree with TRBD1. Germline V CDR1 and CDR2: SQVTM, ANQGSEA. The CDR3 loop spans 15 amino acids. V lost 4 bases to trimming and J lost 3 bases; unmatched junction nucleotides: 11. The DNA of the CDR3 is TGCAGCGTTGGGTTTCCGGGACAGGCCGTCTACGAGCAGTACTTC. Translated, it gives CSVGFPGQAVYEQYF.

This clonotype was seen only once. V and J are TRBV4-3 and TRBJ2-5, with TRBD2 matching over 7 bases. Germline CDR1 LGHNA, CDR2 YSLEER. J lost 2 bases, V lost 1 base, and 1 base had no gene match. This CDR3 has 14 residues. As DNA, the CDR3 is TGCGCCAGCAGCCAAGGGGGGGGACAAGAGACCCAGTACTTC. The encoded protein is CASSQGGGQETQYF.

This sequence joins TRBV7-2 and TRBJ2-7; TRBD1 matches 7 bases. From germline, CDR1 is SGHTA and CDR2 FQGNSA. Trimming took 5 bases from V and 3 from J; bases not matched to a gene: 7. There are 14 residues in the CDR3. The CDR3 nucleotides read TGTGCCAGCAGCGGGAACAGGGGATTCTACGAGCAGTACTTC. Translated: CASSGNRGFYEQYF.

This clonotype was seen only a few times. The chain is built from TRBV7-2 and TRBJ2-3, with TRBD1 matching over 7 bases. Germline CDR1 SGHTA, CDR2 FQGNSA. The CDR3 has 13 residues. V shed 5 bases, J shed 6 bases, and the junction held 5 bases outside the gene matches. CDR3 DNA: TGTGCCAGCAGCCCAGGGGGTGCGGATACGCAGTATTTT. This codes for CASSPGGADTQYF.

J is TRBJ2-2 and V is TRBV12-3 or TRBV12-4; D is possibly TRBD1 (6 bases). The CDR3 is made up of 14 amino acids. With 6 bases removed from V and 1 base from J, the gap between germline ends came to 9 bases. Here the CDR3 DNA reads TGTGCCAGCAGCTTGGACAGGAACACCGGGGAGCTGTTTTTT. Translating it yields CASSLDRNTGELFF.

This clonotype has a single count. The chain's CDR3 is CASIRLFSTGELFF. Here the CDR3 DNA reads TGTGCCAGCATCCGGCTCTTTTCCACCGGGGAGCTGTTTTTT. The rearrangement joins TRBV16 to TRBJ2-2; D remains ambiguous. The germline CDR1 and CDR2 sequences are KGHSY and FQNENV. Deletions cut 7 bases from V and 4 bases from J, with 13 bases between. The CDR3 extends over 14 amino acids.

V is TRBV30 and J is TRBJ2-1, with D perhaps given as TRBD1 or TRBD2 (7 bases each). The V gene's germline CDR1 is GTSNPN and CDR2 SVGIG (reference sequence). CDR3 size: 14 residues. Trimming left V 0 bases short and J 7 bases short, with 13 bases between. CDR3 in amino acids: CAWSVRGGLNEQFF. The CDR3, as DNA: TGTGCCTGGAGTGTCAGGGGGGGCCTGAATGAGCAGTTCTTC.

In nucleotides, the CDR3 is TGTGCCAGCGCCAGGCTTGACTCTGGAAACACCATATATTTT. Residues: CASARLDSGNTIYF. V gene TRBV6-1 combines with J gene TRBJ1-3; D not certain. Germline assignment: CDR1 MNHNS and CDR2 SASEGT. Trimming shortened V by 8 bases and J by 0 bases, and 11 bases separated the two germline ends. There are 14 residues in the CDR3.

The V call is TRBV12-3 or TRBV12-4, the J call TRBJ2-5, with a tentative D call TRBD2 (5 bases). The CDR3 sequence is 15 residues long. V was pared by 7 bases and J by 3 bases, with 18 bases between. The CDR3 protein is CASTGERDAKETQYF. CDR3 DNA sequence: TGTGCCAGCACCGGTGAGAGGGATGCCAAAGAGACCCAGTACTTC.

The CDR3 reads CASSPRGLAEETQYF. The CDR3 bases are TGTGCCAGCAGCCCAAGGGGACTAGCGGAAGAGACCCAGTACTTC. The chain combines TRBV7-8 with TRBJ2-5, with 11 nucleotides matching TRBD2. There are 15 residues in the CDR3. The J segment lost 3 bases and the V segment lost 5 bases, leaving 5 bases of the junction unmatched. Germline-derived CDR1 and CDR2 are SGHVS and FQNEAQ. Full variable domain (rest looked up from reference TRBV7-8 and TRBJ2-5): GAGVSQSPRYKVAKRGQDVALRCDPISGHVSLFWYQQALGQGPEFLTYFQNEAQLDKSGLPSDRFFAERPEGSVSTLKIQRTQQEDSAVYLCASSPRGLAEETQYFGPGTRLLVL.

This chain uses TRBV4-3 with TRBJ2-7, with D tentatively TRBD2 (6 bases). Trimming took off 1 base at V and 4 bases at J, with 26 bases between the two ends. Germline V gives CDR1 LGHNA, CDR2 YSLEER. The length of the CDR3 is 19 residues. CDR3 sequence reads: CASSQATGKGGPQGYEQYF. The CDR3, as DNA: TGCGCCAGCAGCCAAGCGACCGGAAAAGGAGGGCCCCAGGGATACGAGCAGTACTTC.

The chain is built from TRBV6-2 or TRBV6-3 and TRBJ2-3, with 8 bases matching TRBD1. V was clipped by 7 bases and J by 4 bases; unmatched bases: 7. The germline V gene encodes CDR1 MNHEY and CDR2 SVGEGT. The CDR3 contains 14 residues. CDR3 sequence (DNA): TGTGCCAGCACTCAGGGGGCCGTATCAGATACGCAGTATTTT. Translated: CASTQGAVSDTQYF.

The CDR3 loop is CASSLVGGERKLFF. The CDR3 DNA is TGCGCCAGCAGCTTGGTAGGGGGCGAACGAAAACTGTTTTTT. The chain combines TRBV5-1 with TRBJ1-4; 7 bases are shared with TRBD1. Trimming took 0 bases from V and 10 from J; bases not matched to a gene: 6. This CDR3 contains 14 residues. Germline V gives CDR1 SGHRS, CDR2 YFSETQ.

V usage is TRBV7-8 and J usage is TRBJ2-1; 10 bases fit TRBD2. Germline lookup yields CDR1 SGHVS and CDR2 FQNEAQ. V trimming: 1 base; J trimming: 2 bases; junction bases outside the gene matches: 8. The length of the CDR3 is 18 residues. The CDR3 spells CASSLGRWTSGTYNEQFF. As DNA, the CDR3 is TGTGCCAGCAGCTTAGGAAGGTGGACTAGCGGTACCTACAATGAGCAGTTCTTC.

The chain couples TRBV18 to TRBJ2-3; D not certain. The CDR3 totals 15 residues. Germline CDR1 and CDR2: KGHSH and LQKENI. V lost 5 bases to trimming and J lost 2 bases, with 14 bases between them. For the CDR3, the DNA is TGTGCCAGCTCATCGTCGGGCCTTGACACAGATACGCAGTATTTT. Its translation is CASSSSGLDTDTQYF.

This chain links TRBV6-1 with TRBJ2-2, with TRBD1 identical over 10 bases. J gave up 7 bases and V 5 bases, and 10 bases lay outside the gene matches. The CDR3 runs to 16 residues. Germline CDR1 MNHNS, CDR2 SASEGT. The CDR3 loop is CASSRDRGLHVGELFF. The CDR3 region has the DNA TGTGCCAGCAGTAGGGACAGGGGATTGCACGTCGGGGAGCTGTTTTTT.

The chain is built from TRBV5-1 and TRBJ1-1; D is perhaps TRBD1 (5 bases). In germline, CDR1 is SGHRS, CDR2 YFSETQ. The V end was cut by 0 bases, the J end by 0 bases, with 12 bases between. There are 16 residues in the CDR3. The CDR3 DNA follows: TGCGCCAGCAGCTTGGTTGCAGGGACCTTGAACACTGAAGCTTTCTTT. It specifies CASSLVAGTLNTEAFF. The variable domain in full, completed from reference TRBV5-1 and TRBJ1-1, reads KAGVTQTPRYLIKTRGQQVTLSCSPISGHRSVSWYQQTPGQGLQFLFEYFSETQRNKGNFPGRFSGRQFSNSRSEMNVSTLELGDSALYLCASSLVAGTLNTEAFFGQGTRLTVV.

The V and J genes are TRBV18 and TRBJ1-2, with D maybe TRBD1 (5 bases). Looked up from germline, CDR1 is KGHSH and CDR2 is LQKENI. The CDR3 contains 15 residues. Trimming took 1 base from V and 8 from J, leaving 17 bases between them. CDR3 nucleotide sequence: TGTGCCAGCTCACCACAGGGACCCCAGGGAGGCGGCTACACCTTC. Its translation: CASSPQGPQGGGYTF.

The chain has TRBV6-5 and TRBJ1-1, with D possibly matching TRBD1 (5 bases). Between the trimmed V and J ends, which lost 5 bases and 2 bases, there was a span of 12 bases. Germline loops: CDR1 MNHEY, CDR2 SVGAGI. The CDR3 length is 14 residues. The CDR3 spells CASSASDINTEAFF. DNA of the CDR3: TGTGCCAGCAGTGCCTCGGACATCAACACTGAAGCTTTCTTT.

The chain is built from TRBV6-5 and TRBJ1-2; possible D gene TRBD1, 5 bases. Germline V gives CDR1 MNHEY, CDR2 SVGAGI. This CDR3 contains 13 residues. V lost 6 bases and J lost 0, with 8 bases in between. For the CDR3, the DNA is TGTGCCAGCAGGGGACCGACTAACTATGGCTACACCTTC. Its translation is CASRGPTNYGYTF.